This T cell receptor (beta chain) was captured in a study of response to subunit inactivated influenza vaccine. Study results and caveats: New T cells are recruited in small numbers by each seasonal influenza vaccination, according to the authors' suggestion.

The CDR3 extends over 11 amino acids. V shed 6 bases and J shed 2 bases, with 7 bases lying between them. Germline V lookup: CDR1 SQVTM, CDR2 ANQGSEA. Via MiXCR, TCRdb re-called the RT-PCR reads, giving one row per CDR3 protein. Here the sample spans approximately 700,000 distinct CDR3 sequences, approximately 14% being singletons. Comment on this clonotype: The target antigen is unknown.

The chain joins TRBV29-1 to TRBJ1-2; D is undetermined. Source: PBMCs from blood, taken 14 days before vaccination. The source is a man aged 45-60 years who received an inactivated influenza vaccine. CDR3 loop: CSVAENYGYTF. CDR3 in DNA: TGCAGCGTGGCTGAGAACTATGGCTACACCTTC.